These T cell receptor beta chains were read from a single sample in a study of preoperative IRX-2 immunotherapy in early breast cancer. The repertoire was sequenced with immunoSEQ multiplex PCR; TCRdb's copy has only in-frame clones and lacks some. The sample lists 25,000 to 35,000 clones, about 79% occurring once. Sampling was conducted from a patient treated with IRX-2 immunotherapy. These receptor sequences come from a human donor with breast cancer. Both conserved end residues are part of each CDR3. A D gene is named only where the DNA matches it firmly. Clone size, where shown, is once, few, many, or a class for clones that have expanded.

v_gene: TRBV11-3; abundance: .; j_gene: TRBJ2-3; d_gene: TRBD2; CDR3aa: CASSLEPGTSGLDTDTQYF; CDR3nt: TGTGCCAGCAGCTTAGAGCCGGGGACTAGCGGGTTGGATACAGATACGCAGTATTTT
v_gene: TRBV11-3; abundance: .; j_gene: TRBJ1-2; d_gene: .; CDR3aa: CASSLWAAGGGDGYTF; CDR3nt: TGTGCCAGCAGCTTATGGGCGGCAGGCGGCGGGGATGGCTACACCTTC
v_gene: TRBV5-1; abundance: .; j_gene: TRBJ2-2; d_gene: .; CDR3aa: CASSRAHSTGELFF; CDR3nt: TGCGCCAGCAGCAGGGCCCACAGCACCGGGGAGCTGTTTTTT
v_gene: TRBV16; abundance: .; j_gene: TRBJ2-7; d_gene: .; CDR3aa: CASSQGAEQYF; CDR3nt: TGTGCCAGCAGCCAAGGAGCCGAGCAGTACTTC
v_gene: TRBV6-8; abundance: .; j_gene: TRBJ2-7; d_gene: TRBD1; CDR3aa: CASSMTGLNEQYF; CDR3nt: TGTGCCAGCAGTATGACAGGGCTAAACGAGCAGTACTTC
v_gene: TRBV19; abundance: once; j_gene: TRBJ2-1; d_gene: TRBD2; CDR3aa: CASISVGGKYNEQFF; CDR3nt: TGTGCCAGTATATCGGTCGGGGGGAAGTACAATGAGCAGTTCTTC
v_gene: TRBV7-1; abundance: .; j_gene: TRBJ1-1; d_gene: .; CDR3aa: CASSSSVNTEAFF; CDR3nt: TGTGCCAGCAGCTCATCGGTGAACACTGAAGCTTTCTTT
v_gene: TRBV11-3; abundance: .; j_gene: TRBJ2-2; d_gene: .; CDR3aa: CASSSPTGDTGELFF; CDR3nt: TGTGCCAGCAGCTCTCCTACCGGCGACACCGGGGAGCTGTTTTTT
v_gene: TRBV28; abundance: .; j_gene: TRBJ2-3; d_gene: .; CDR3aa: CASSLISQGTDTQYF; CDR3nt: TGTGCCAGCAGTTTAATCTCGCAGGGCACAGATACGCAGTATTTT
v_gene: TRBV18; abundance: .; j_gene: TRBJ1-2; d_gene: .; CDR3aa: CASSPQEAIYGYTF; CDR3nt: TGTGCCAGCTCACCACAGGAGGCGATCTATGGCTACACCTTC
v_gene: TRBV28; abundance: few; j_gene: TRBJ2-7; d_gene: TRBD2; CDR3aa: CASSSQAGGQYEQYF; CDR3nt: TGTGCCAGCAGTTCTCAAGCGGGAGGGCAGTACGAGCAGTACTTC
v_gene: TRBV6-8; abundance: once; j_gene: TRBJ1-1; d_gene: .; CDR3aa: CASRELQKNTEAFF; CDR3nt: TGTGCCAGCAGGGAGCTACAGAAGAACACTGAAGCTTTCTTT
v_gene: TRBV11-3; abundance: .; j_gene: TRBJ1-5; d_gene: .; CDR3aa: CASSLDWGGDQLQHF; CDR3nt: TGTGCCAGCAGCTTAGACTGGGGGGGAGATCAGCTCCAGCATTTT
v_gene: TRBV11-3; abundance: .; j_gene: TRBJ1-1; d_gene: .; CDR3aa: CASSIMPRQIHTEAFF; CDR3nt: TGTGCCAGCAGCATCATGCCGCGGCAGATCCACACTGAAGCTTTCTTT
v_gene: TRBV1; abundance: .; j_gene: TRBJ2-5; d_gene: .; CDR3aa: CASSQWGRAGETQYF; CDR3nt: TGCGCCAGCAGCCAATGGGGGCGGGCCGGGGAGACCCAGTACTTC
v_gene: TRBV29-1; abundance: .; j_gene: TRBJ2-3; d_gene: TRBD2; CDR3aa: CSVERTSGSRDTQYF; CDR3nt: TGCAGCGTTGAGAGGACTAGCGGGTCCCGGGATACGCAGTATTTT
v_gene: TRBV11-3; abundance: .; j_gene: TRBJ2-7; d_gene: TRBD2; CDR3aa: CASIPRRREAFPGFEQYF; CDR3nt: TGTGCCAGCATCCCCCGCCGACGGGAGGCATTTCCAGGGTTCGAGCAGTACTTC